This T cell receptor beta chain appears in the sequencing data of a study of T cell changes during pregnancy in multiple sclerosis (dated by TCRdb to between 2017 and 2020). Study-level background: In women with multiple sclerosis, the researchers looked at how the T cell repertoire shifted as pregnancy progressed.

Details on this clone: Its recognized antigen is unknown. Base qualities are missing; no much larger clone stands one base away.

Trimming leaves V shorter by 4 bases and J shorter by 5 bases, with the junction holding 9 bases beyond the gene matches. From the cysteine up to the phenylalanine, the CDR3 has a length of 16 residues. The read is trimmed to its CDR3 DNA, 48 bases read in frame from base 1. The germline V gene specifies SGHDN as CDR1 and FVKESK as CDR2. The library was generated by the immunoSEQ multiplex PCR assay. Sourced from immuneACCESS, this table was stored by TCRdb with only in-frame sequences that have V and J called. A share of the clones is absent; for the studies checked, an unresolved V gene accounts for under half, and the remainder has no known explanation. Counted in this sample were about 48,000 clones; around 92% of them appeared once. The ten largest clones represent around 0.9% of the sample.

This TCR derives from a female donor in good health, enrolled as a control in a pregnancy study. In this chain, TRBV14 is recombined with TRBJ2-1; the junction holds 9 bases that match TRBD1. Here the sequenced sample was CD4+ T cells from peripheral blood mononuclear cells, taken in the second trimester of pregnancy. In nucleotide form, the sequence is TGTGCCAGCAGCCGTTGGGTAGGACAGGGGCACAATGAGCAGTTCTTC. It encodes CASSRWVGQGHNEQFF.